This T cell receptor (beta chain) was sequenced during a study of T cell changes during pregnancy in multiple sclerosis (dated 2019 in TCRdb). General notes on the study: In women with multiple sclerosis, the researchers looked at how the T cell repertoire shifted as pregnancy progressed.

The CDR3 runs 16 residues from the cysteine to the phenylalanine. The retained sequence is limited to the CDR3, 48 bases, with the frame set at the first base. As for this clone: What this receptor recognizes is not known. It has no much larger one-base neighbor in the sample; base qualities were not kept.

Libraries came from the immunoSEQ multiplex PCR assay. This is the immuneACCESS table as TCRdb keeps it, with only in-frame sequences that have V and J called. A part of the clones is gone; compared with another copy, unresolved V genes explain less than half, and the rest is unexplained. This sample has approximately 54,000 clones in its table, and 80% to 95% of those were observed once. The biggest ten clones account for roughly 1.2% of the sample. The receptor comes from a female donor in good health, enrolled as a control in a pregnancy study. Specimen: peripheral blood, collected after pregnancy. The chain employs TRBV21-1 and TRBJ1-1; TRBD1 is the table's D call and was not checked against the DNA. TRBV21-1 is described as a pseudogene. The CDR3 protein: CASSNRGLQENTEAFF. The nucleotide sequence reads as follows: TGTGCCAGCAGCAACCGTGGCCTCCAGGAGAACACTGAAGCTTTCTTT.